Presented here are 8 T cell receptor beta chains from one specimen sequenced in a study of T cells in Graves' hyperthyroidism and ophthalmopathy. Amplification of TCR beta CDR3 regions used RNA as the template. Researchers ran a first-round RT-PCR on the TCR CDR3 using the HTBI primer set. A single record per CDR3 protein comes from TCRdb applying MiXCR to the multiplex PCR reads. The sample contains 600,000 or so distinct CDR3 sequences, 15% to 20% of which appear only once. Sequenced: blood. The source is a woman aged 25 to 39 with Graves' hyperthyroidism.

This clonotype was observed many times. V and J are TRBV28 and TRBJ2-5; D is unclear. Germline loops: CDR1 MDHEN, CDR2 SYDVKM. The CDR3 has 14 residues. Trimming pared 3 bases from V and 4 bases from J, leaving 12 bases between. CDR3 region: CASSFWAGGETQYF. CDR3 bases: TGTGCCAGCAGTTTCTGGGCAGGTGGAGAGACCCAGTACTTC.

The CDR3 loop reads CASSQDWGASGYTF. The CDR3 DNA follows: TGCGCCAGCAGCCAAGATTGGGGGGCAAGTGGCTACACCTTC. The gene calls are TRBV4-1 and TRBJ1-2; perhaps TRBD1 as D (6 bases). CDR1 and CDR2 (germline): MGHRA, YSYEKL. V gave up 0 bases and J gave up 7 bases, with 12 bases separating them. The CDR3 has 14 amino acids.

This clonotype has just a few counts. The chain is built from TRBV19 and TRBJ1-4; TRBD1 is a possible D gene (6 bases). Germline assignment: CDR1 LNHDA and CDR2 SQIVND (reference sequence). The CDR3 runs 14 residues. V dropped 7 bases and J dropped 7 bases, with 16 bases sitting between them. The CDR3 is CASNNRVWGEKLFF. DNA for the CDR3: TGTGCCAGTAATAACAGGGTTTGGGGTGAAAAACTGTTTTTT.

This clonotype was detected many times. The rearrangement uses TRBV20-1 and TRBJ2-1; 8 bases are a match to TRBD1. The trim removed 5 bases at V and 6 bases at J, leaving 9 bases unmatched. Germline V CDR1 and CDR2: DFQATT, SNEGSKA (reference sequence). The length of the CDR3 is 14 residues. Here the CDR3 reads CSAADRGYLNEQFF. CDR3 bases: TGCAGTGCTGCCGACAGGGGATACCTCAATGAGCAGTTCTTC.

The chain couples TRBV11-2 to TRBJ2-7, with D maybe TRBD1 (5 bases). The V gene lost 5 bases and the J gene lost 5 bases, with 16 bases spanning the gap. The CDR3 runs 14 residues. The germline V gene has CDR1 SGHAT and CDR2 FQNNGV. The CDR3 DNA is TGTGCCAGCAGCCAAATCCCAGGGCAGAACGAGCAGTACTTC. It yields the protein CASSQIPGQNEQYF.

This clonotype showed up many times. This chain uses TRBV6-1 with TRBJ1-1, with D possibly TRBD1 on 5 matching bases. The CDR3 contains 13 residues. Per germline, CDR1 MNHNS and CDR2 SASEGT. The ends were cut back, 4 bases at V and 6 bases at J, with 12 bases in the middle. The CDR3 reads CASSAHRYPEAFF. Here the CDR3 DNA reads TGTGCCAGCAGTGCCCACAGGTACCCTGAAGCTTTCTTT.

The chain has TRBV9 and TRBJ2-1; the match to TRBD1 covers 9 bases. The CDR3 runs 17 residues. The ends lost 0 bases at V and 2 bases at J; junction bases unmatched: 6. Looked up from germline, CDR1 is SGDLS and CDR2 is YYNGEE. The CDR3 reads CASSVAVRTGAYNEQFF. The CDR3 DNA reads TGTGCCAGCAGCGTAGCTGTCAGGACAGGGGCCTACAATGAGCAGTTCTTC.

This clonotype was observed many times. The chain has TRBV28 and TRBJ1-4; D is perhaps TRBD1 (5 bases). The CDR3 spans 18 residues. In germline, CDR1 is MDHEN, CDR2 SYDVKM. The V end was cut by 10 bases, the J end by 3 bases, with 27 bases between. CDR3 region: CATYLGREWRRANEKLFF. The CDR3 nucleotides are TGTGCCACCTACCTGGGCAGGGAATGGAGGCGGGCTAATGAAAAACTGTTTTTT. Variable domain in full (rest from reference TRBV28 and TRBJ1-4): DVKVTQSSRYLVKRTGEKVFLECVQDMDHENMFWYRQDPGLGLRLIYFSYDVKMKEKGDIPEGYSVSREKKERFSLILESASTNQTSMYLCATYLGREWRRANEKLFFGSGTQLSVL.